Sequencing of this T cell receptor beta chain was carried out in a study of spatial heterogeneity in lung cancer. Study overall: Available PBMC from follow-up, collected a median of roughly two years after resection, underwent sequencing. An average of more than ten raw reads was observed per unique TCR and UMI combination.

This CDR3 has 16 amino acids. V was clipped by 5 bases and J by 1 base, with 16 bases between them. From germline, CDR1 is MNHEY and CDR2 SVGEGT. This clonotype has at least ten counts. A distinct unique molecular identifier was carried by each TCR cDNA molecule. TCRdb processed the 5' RACE reads anew with MiXCR; each CDR3 protein has one entry. The table shows approximately 27,000 distinct CDR3 sequences, with approximately 6% occurring only once. Time point noted: blood at routine non-recurrence follow-up after resection. In each case, whole RNA from tumor, nontumor lung or frozen PBMC was sequenced unsorted.

The chain recombines TRBV6-2 or TRBV6-3 with TRBJ2-3; D is tentatively TRBD1 or TRBD2 (5 bases each). The input for sequencing was PBMCs, taken at follow-up. This clonotype originated in a male donor with early-stage non-small cell lung cancer. The CDR3 sequence: CASSPKGSYRTDTQYF. Written as DNA, the CDR3 is TGTGCCAGCAGTCCTAAGGGGAGTTACCGCACAGATACGCAGTATTTT.